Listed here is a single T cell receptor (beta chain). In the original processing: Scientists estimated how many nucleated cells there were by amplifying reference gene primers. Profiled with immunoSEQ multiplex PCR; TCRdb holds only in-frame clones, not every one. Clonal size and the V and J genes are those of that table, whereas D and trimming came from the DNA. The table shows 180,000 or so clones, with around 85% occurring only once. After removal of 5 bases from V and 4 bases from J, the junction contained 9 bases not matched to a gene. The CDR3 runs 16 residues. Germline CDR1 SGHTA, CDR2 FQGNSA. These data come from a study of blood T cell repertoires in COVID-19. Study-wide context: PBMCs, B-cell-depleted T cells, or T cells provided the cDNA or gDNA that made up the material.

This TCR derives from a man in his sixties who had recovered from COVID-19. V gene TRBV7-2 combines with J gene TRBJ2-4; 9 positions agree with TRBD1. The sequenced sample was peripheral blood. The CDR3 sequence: CASSVHLGTGKNIQYF. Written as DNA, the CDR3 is TGTGCCAGCAGCGTACACCTTGGGACAGGGAAAAACATTCAGTACTTC.